This TCR beta chain emerged from a study of cytomegalovirus exposure and HLA in healthy donors. The V and J ends lost 0 bases and 2 bases respectively, with 15 bases between them. Per the germline V gene, CDR1 is SGHRS and CDR2 is YFSETQ. The CDR3 has 16 amino acids. PCR employed 60 Vbeta and 13 Jbeta primers. Generated by immunoSEQ multiplex PCR, the TCRdb table keeps only in-frame clones and is missing some. The table lists some 130,000 clones, roughly three quarters of them singletons. The chain employs TRBV5-1 and TRBJ2-7, with D possibly TRBD1 on 5 matching bases. The sequence was collected from a man between 40 and 49 years old in good health and CMV-seronegative. The sequenced material came from PBMCs. The CDR3 sequence: CASSLGPGPTTYEQYF. DNA of the CDR3: TGCGCCAGCAGCTTGGGCCCAGGGCCTACCACCTACGAGCAGTACTTC. The whole variable domain, filled in from reference TRBV5-1 and TRBJ2-7, reads KAGVTQTPRYLIKTRGQQVTLSCSPISGHRSVSWYQQTPGQGLQFLFEYFSETQRNKGNFPGRFSGRQFSNSRSEMNVSTLELGDSALYLCASSLGPGPTTYEQYFGPGTRLTVT.